Sequencing of this T cell receptor (beta chain) was carried out in a study of neurological immune-mediated disorders. With 10-nucleotide random UMIs, 5'RACE was used to make the cDNA. A single record per CDR3 protein comes from TCRdb applying MiXCR to the 5' RACE reads. The table records some 86,000 distinct CDR3 sequences, just over 2.5% of them present only once. In germline, CDR1 is LGHDT, CDR2 YNNKEL (reference sequence). The V and J ends lost 0 bases and 9 bases respectively, with 15 bases between them. This CDR3 spans 15 amino acids. Study results and caveats: Multiple sclerosis, the disease with the least TCR clonal expansion, fell below healthy controls, whereas HTLV-1-associated myelopathy showed the most. One related-CDR3 cluster, which may be a signature, held the repertoires of 18 of 34 multiple sclerosis patients after phylogenetic grouping.

This clonotype came up many times. What it binds is unknown. The sequencing input was PBMCs. The rearrangement uses TRBV3-1 and TRBJ2-1; D not certain. This sequence was found in a woman aged 25 to 39 with multiple sclerosis. The CDR3, as DNA: TGTGCCAGCAGCCAAGATCAGCGACCTACAGTTGAGCAGTTCTTC. This codes for CASSQDQRPTVEQFF.